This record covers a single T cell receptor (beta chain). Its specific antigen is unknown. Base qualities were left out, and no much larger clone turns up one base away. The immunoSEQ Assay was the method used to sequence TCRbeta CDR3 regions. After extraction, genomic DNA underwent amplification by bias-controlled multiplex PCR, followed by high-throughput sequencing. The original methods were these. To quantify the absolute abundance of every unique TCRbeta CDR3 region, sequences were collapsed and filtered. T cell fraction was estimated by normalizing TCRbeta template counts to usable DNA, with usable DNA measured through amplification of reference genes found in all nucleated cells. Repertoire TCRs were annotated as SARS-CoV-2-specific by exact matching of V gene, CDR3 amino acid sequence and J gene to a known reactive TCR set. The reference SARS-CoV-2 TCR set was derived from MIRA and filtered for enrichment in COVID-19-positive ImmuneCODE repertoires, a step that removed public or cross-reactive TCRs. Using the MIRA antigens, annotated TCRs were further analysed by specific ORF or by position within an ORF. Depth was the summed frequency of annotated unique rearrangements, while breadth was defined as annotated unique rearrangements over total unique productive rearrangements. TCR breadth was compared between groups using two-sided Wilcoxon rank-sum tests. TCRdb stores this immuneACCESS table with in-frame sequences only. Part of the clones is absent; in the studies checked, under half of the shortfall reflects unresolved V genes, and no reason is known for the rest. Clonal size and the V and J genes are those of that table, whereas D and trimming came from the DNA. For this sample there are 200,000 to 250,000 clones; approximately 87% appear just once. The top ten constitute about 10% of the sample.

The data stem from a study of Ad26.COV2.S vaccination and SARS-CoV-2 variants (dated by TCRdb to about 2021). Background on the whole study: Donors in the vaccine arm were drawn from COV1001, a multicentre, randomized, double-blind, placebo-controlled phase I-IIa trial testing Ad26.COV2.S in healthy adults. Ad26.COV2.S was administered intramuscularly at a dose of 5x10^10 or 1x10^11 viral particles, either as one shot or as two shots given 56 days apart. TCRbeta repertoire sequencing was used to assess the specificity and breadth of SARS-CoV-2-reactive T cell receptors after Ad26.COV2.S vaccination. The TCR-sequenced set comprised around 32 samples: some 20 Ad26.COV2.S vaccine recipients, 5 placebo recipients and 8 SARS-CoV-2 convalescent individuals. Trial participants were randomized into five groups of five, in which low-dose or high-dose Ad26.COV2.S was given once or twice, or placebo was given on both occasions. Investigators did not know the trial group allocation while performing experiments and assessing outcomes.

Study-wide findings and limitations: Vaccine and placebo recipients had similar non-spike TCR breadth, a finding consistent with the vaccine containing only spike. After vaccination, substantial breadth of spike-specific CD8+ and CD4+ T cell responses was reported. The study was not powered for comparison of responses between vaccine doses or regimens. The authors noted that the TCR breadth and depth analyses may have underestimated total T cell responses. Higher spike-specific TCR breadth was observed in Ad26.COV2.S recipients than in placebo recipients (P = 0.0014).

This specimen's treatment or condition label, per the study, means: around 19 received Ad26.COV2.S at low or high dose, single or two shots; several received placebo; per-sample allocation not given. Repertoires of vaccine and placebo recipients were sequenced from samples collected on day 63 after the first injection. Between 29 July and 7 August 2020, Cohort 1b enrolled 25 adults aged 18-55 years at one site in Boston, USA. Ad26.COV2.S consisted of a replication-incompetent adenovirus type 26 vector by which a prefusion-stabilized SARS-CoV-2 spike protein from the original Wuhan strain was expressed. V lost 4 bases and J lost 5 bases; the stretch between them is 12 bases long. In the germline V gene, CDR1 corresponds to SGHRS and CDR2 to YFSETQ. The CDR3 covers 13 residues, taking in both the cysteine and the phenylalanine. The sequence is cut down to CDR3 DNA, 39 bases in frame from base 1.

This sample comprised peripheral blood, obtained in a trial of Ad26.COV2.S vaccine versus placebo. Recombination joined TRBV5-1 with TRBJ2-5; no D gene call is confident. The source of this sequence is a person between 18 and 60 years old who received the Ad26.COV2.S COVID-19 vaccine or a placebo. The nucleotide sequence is TGCGCCAGCAGCACCCCGGCCGATGAGACCCAGTACTTC. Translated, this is CASSTPADETQYF.